Listed below are T cell receptor beta chains from one sample, sequenced in a study of PD-L1 blockade in urothelial cancer. Data came from immunoSEQ multiplex PCR; TCRdb stores just in-frame clones and leaves some out. The table has 35,000 to 45,000 clones, around 79% seen once. Sequencing used PBMCs, obtained around atezolizumab (anti-PD-L1) treatment. The receptors were sampled from a man between 70 and 80 years old with urothelial cancer. Both conserved end residues are trimmed from each CDR3. Not all rows give a size; the values are once, few, many and, for expanded clones, a class.

j_gene	abundance	v_gene	CDR3aa
TRBJ1-4	NA	TRBV7-3	ASSRTGWSNEKLF
TRBJ2-5	once	TRBV5-4	ASSLGTSGERETQY
TRBJ1-2	NA	TRBV28	ASSYMPELELFNGYT
TRBJ2-7	NA	TRBV14	ASSPTTNYEQY
TRBJ1-2	NA	TRBV2	ASRDHGTGSGYT
TRBJ2-3	NA	TRBV19	ASAQRMSTDTQY
TRBJ2-2	NA	TRBV7-2	ASSPTRASGEGGELF
TRBJ2-1	medium-sized	TRBV4-1	ASSQETGYNEQF
TRBJ2-5	NA	TRBV5-4	ASSLGGRGQETQY
TRBJ1-2	NA	TRBV5-4	ASSMVGRGYT
TRBJ1-4	NA	TRBV28	ASSNLGQADEKLF
TRBJ2-7	NA	TRBV7-3	LPGLASSGEQY
TRBJ1-1	NA	TRBV7-8	ASSWNQGWNTEAF
TRBJ2-1	once	TRBV29-1	SVRGGPMRDEQF
TRBJ1-2	NA	TRBV7-2	ASSKGNNYGYT
TRBJ2-7	NA	TRBV4-1	ASSQTSGIGEQY
TRBJ1-2	NA	TRBV27	ASSTTGGLYGYT
TRBJ2-6	NA	TRBV5-1	ASRVSGGANVLT
TRBJ1-6	NA	TRBV7-6	ASSQDLGLNSPLH
TRBJ1-2	NA	TRBV5-4	ASSAGQGGIYGYT
TRBJ1-1	few	TRBV7-3	ASSYGPGTEAF
TRBJ2-5	NA	TRBV30	AWSPGQSRDQY
TRBJ2-5	NA	TRBV7-2	ASSLMWGPQETQY
TRBJ2-1	NA	TRBV2	ASSDPGLAGHNEQF
TRBJ2-1	NA	TRBV7-6	ASSLDRGDEQF
TRBJ2-3	once	TRBV2	ASSDSSGTDTQY
TRBJ2-2	NA	TRBV5-1	ASSLGVGANTGELF
TRBJ1-4	NA	TRBV5-1	ASSAGSTNEKLF
TRBJ1-1	NA	TRBV6-5	ASQGPLLAF
TRBJ1-1	once	TRBV6-1	ASSGRDRGFRTEAF
TRBJ2-7	once	TRBV19	ASSTGLYYEQY
TRBJ1-3	NA	TRBV7-2	ASSLGGRAGNTIY
TRBJ2-5	NA	TRBV9	ASSGSGTSETQY
TRBJ2-2	NA	TRBV5-5	ASIFGLLNTGELF
TRBJ2-3	NA	TRBV5-5	ASSLVGGETDTQY
TRBJ2-7	once	TRBV7-9	ASSSRSGSFYEQY
TRBJ2-4	NA	TRBV9	ASSVGGDRGNIQY
TRBJ1-4	NA	TRBV5-1	ASSLGQGPPTNEKLF
TRBJ2-3	NA	TRBV4-3	ASSGTSPPDTQY
TRBJ2-5	NA	TRBV7-2	ASSLVQRGPGETQY
TRBJ1-6	NA	TRBV7-6	ASSSQGGNSPLH
TRBJ1-2	NA	TRBV7-9	ASSLSAGGAYGYT
TRBJ2-5	NA	TRBV7-8	ASSLEARRETQY
TRBJ2-5	NA	TRBV4-1	ASSQDRGGVQETQY
TRBJ2-1	few	TRBV14	ASSLQAGSYNEQF
TRBJ1-1	few	TRBV19	ASSTQGLGTEAF